This T cell receptor beta chain emerged from a study of cytomegalovirus exposure and HLA in healthy donors. Findings of the study overall: The authors enumerated over 150 TCR beta chains as linked to cytomegalovirus. The classifier reportedly diagnosed cytomegalovirus status with high specificity and sensitivity.

With regard to this clone: Its antigen is not known.

TCRdb's copy holds only in-frame clones and misses some; the assay was immunoSEQ multiplex PCR. Among some 170,000 clones listed, roughly nine tenths were seen once. The sample comprised PBMCs. The receptor was derived from a woman younger than 30 in good health and CMV-seropositive.

CDR3 protein: CASSDGGTYEQYF. The CDR3 DNA is TGCGCCAGCAGTGACGGGGGGACCTACGAGCAGTACTTC. The chain couples TRBV10-2 to TRBJ2-7, with 7 nucleotides matching TRBD2. V shed 3 bases, J shed 2 bases, and the junction held 1 base outside the gene matches. The CDR3 loop spans 13 amino acids. The V gene's germline CDR1 is WSHSY and CDR2 SAAADI.